Reported below is one T cell receptor beta chain. Its antigen is still unknown. Without exception, participants with HIV were treated in the United States. Assay version v3.0 of immunoSEQ was used, and it was run at survey level. The target of sequencing was roughly 40,000-50,000 T-cell genomes per sample. Assay used: immunoSEQ multiplex PCR; TCRdb lists only in-frame clones, some missing. This sample carries 30,000 or so clones, about four fifths of them seen once, and the ten largest clones take roughly 6.7%. The sample comes from a study of long-term antiretroviral therapy in people with HIV. Overall study results and limits: Unavailable data included ART adherence, viral resistance and therapy changes (switches in treatment). Dominance of pre-ART expanded clones persisted, fluctuating and often declining after ART.

CDR1 LNHNV and CDR2 YYDKDF come from the germline V gene (reference sequence). V was pared by 0 bases and J by 4 bases, with 2 bases of the junction left unmatched. The length of the CDR3 is 14 residues. The chain couples TRBV15 to TRBJ1-2; 7 bases fit TRBD1. This TCR derives from a man younger than 35 with HIV. Here the sequenced sample was unsorted PBMCs, taken 0.4 years after starting antiretroviral therapy. CDR3 in amino acids: CATSREDRSYGYTF. The CDR3 DNA reads as TGTGCCACCAGCAGAGAGGACAGGTCCTATGGCTACACCTTC.